Following are 29 T cell receptor beta chains from one sample sequenced in a study of T-cell reconstitution after alpha-beta-depleted transplantation in children. Unique molecular identifiers featured in how the TCRbeta library was prepared. TCRdb reprocessed the PCR reads with MiXCR, giving one entry per CDR3 protein. The sample lists more than 500,000 distinct CDR3 sequences, over 10% occurring once. This specimen was PBMCs, mostly from graft donor cells, taken 180 days after TCRalphabeta/CD19-depleted stem cell transplant. All receptors come from a female patient younger than 10 who had a stem cell transplant for aplastic anemia, so the T cells may come from the graft donor.

This clonotype was recorded only once. This chain links TRBV18 with TRBJ2-2; D might be TRBD2 (5 bases). The CDR3 is 15 residues long. CDR1 and CDR2 from the germline V gene are KGHSH and LQKENI. The ends were cut back, 3 bases at V and 1 base at J, with 9 bases in the middle. The CDR3 DNA sequence: TGTGCCAGCTCACCCATAAGCGGGAACACCGGGGAGCTGTTTTTT. Translation: CASSPISGNTGELFF. The full variable domain, in which reference TRBV18 and TRBJ2-2 provide the parts outside the CDR3, is NAGVMQNPRHLVRRRGQEARLRCSPMKGHSHVYWYRQLPEEGLKFMVYLQKENIIDESGMPKERFSAEFPKEGPSILRIQQVVRGDSAAYFCASSPISGNTGELFFGEGSRLTVL.

This clonotype was counted between two and nine times. V and J are TRBV7-2 and TRBJ1-2; a possible D gene is TRBD1 (5 bases). There are 16 residues in the CDR3. V lost 3 bases and J 0 bases, leaving 14 bases between the germline ends. Per the germline V gene, CDR1 is SGHTA and CDR2 is FQGNSA. CDR3 sequence reads: CASSLGGGYPNYGYTF. CDR3 nucleotide sequence: TGTGCCAGCAGCTTGGGGGGAGGATACCCTAACTATGGCTACACCTTC.

As DNA, the CDR3 is TGTGCCAGCACTACAGGGAGCCAAGAGACCCAGTACTTC. Its protein product is CASTTGSQETQYF. The J gene is TRBJ2-5, the V gene TRBV12-3 or TRBV12-4, with TRBD1 as a possible D gene (6 bases). Trimming took 7 bases from V and 1 from J, leaving 10 bases between them. This CDR3 comprises 13 residues.

This clonotype was observed a handful of times. The V gene is TRBV29-1, the J gene TRBJ2-3; TRBD2 might be the D (7 bases). Germline CDR1 and CDR2: SQVTM and ANQGSEA. The germline V and J ends were trimmed by 1 base and 1 base, with 27 bases remaining between them. This CDR3 region has 20 residues. CDR3 in amino acids: CSVEVGFGREQGRGTDTQYF. The CDR3 DNA reads TGCAGCGTTGAAGTTGGCTTTGGGAGGGAACAGGGAAGGGGCACAGATACGCAGTATTTT.

As DNA, the CDR3 is TGTGCCAGCAGTTTTGGAGGGTCCGAGCAGTACTTC. This translates into CASSFGGSEQYF. The rearrangement links TRBV28 to TRBJ2-7; weak D call: TRBD2 (6 bases). The CDR3 has 12 amino acids. V lost 3 bases to trimming and J lost 6 bases, with 9 bases between them. CDR1 and CDR2 from the germline V gene are MDHEN and SYDVKM.

This clonotype was counted many times. This rearrangement joins TRBV5-1 to TRBJ2-7; D unresolved. Germline V gives CDR1 SGHRS, CDR2 YFSETQ. Trimming left V 0 bases short and J 6 bases short, with 10 bases between. The CDR3 is made up of 13 amino acids. The CDR3 DNA sequence: TGCGCCAGCAGCTTGGTTTCCTCTCGCGAGCAGTACTTC. This gives the protein CASSLVSSREQYF.

V usage is TRBV20-1 and J usage is TRBJ2-2; the match to TRBD2 covers 7 bases. Germline loops: CDR1 DFQATT, CDR2 SNEGSKA (reference sequence). The CDR3 spans 13 residues. Trimming took 5 bases from V and 5 from J; bases not matched to a gene: 5. The CDR3 here is CSASRTSTGELFF. The CDR3, as DNA: TGCAGTGCTTCTCGGACTAGTACCGGGGAGCTGTTTTTT.

This clonotype has only a few counts. The chain is built from TRBV28 and TRBJ2-7; 9 nucleotides align to TRBD2. Trimming at V came to 5 bases and at J to 6 bases, leaving 11 bases not matched to a gene. The CDR3 covers 15 residues. Germline CDR1 MDHEN, CDR2 SYDVKM. The CDR3 nucleotides read TGTGCCAGCAGTCATCTAGCGGGAAAGGTTGTCGAGCAGTACTTC. Its protein is CASSHLAGKVVEQYF. Full variable domain (outside the CDR3, taken from reference TRBV28 and TRBJ2-7): DVKVTQSSRYLVKRTGEKVFLECVQDMDHENMFWYRQDPGLGLRLIYFSYDVKMKEKGDIPEGYSVSREKKERFSLILESASTNQTSMYLCASSHLAGKVVEQYFGPGTRLTVT.

The sample holds a few counts of this clonotype. The chain couples TRBV12-3 or TRBV12-4 to TRBJ1-4; D unclear. This CDR3 is 15 amino acids long. Between the trimmed V and J ends, which lost 4 bases and 0 bases, there was a span of 9 bases. The CDR3 sequence is CASSSQVATNEKLFF. Written as DNA, the CDR3 is TGTGCCAGCAGTTCACAAGTCGCAACTAATGAAAAACTGTTTTTT.

The CDR3 DNA follows: TGTGCCAGCCGAGAAGGGACTAGGTCTAGCGAGCAGTACTTC. Encoded protein: CASREGTRSSEQYF. The chain couples TRBV19 to TRBJ2-7; TRBD2 matches 8 bases. V dropped 9 bases and J dropped 6; count of bases not matched to a gene: 13. This CDR3 comprises 14 residues. Germline V gives CDR1 LNHDA, CDR2 SQIVND (reference sequence).

J is TRBJ1-3 and V is TRBV11-1; D may be TRBD1 (6 bases). The germline V gene has CDR1 SGHAT and CDR2 FQDESV (reference sequence). Trimming cost V 5 bases and J 1 base, with 18 bases left between them. The CDR3 sequence is 17 residues long. The DNA of the CDR3 is TGTGCCAGCAGCACAATCACAGGGAAAGAGTCTGGAAACACCATATATTTT. This encodes CASSTITGKESGNTIYF.

This clonotype was recorded a few times. This sequence joins TRBV20-1 and TRBJ1-1, with 7 bases identical to TRBD1. CDR1 is DFQATT and CDR2 is SNEGSKA in the germline V gene (reference sequence). The V gene end was trimmed by 3 bases and the J gene end by 4 bases; junction bases not matched to a gene: 8. The CDR3 length is 14 residues. The chain's CDR3 is CSARTRGIGTEAFF. The DNA for the CDR3 is TGCAGTGCTAGGACCAGGGGGATAGGCACTGAAGCTTTCTTT.

This clonotype was picked up many times. This chain joins TRBV18 and TRBJ1-2, with D uncertain. This CDR3 region has 16 residues. The germline V gene encodes CDR1 KGHSH and CDR2 LQKENI. The germline V and J ends were trimmed by 4 bases and 0 bases, with 15 bases remaining between them. The CDR3: CASSRVPPGANYGYTF. CDR3 nucleotides: TGTGCCAGCTCACGGGTCCCTCCTGGGGCTAACTATGGCTACACCTTC.

The chain is built from TRBV11-2 and TRBJ2-7; no clear D gene. CDR1 and CDR2 (germline): SGHAT, FQNNGV. The V end was cut by 2 bases, the J end by 1 base, with 15 bases between. The CDR3 is made up of 16 amino acids. This CDR3 is CASSLRMFLPSYEQYV. CDR3 sequence (DNA): TGTGCCAGCAGCTTACGCATGTTTTTACCTTCCTACGAGCAGTACGTC.

This clonotype was seen more than once but under ten times. The rearrangement links TRBV6-5 to TRBJ2-5, with D perhaps TRBD1 (6 bases). CDR1 is MNHEY and CDR2 is SVGAGI in the germline V gene. CDR3 length equals 17 residues. Trimming shortened V by 2 bases and J by 2 bases, and 18 bases separated the two germline ends. The CDR3 reads CASSYGQLGVRQETQYF. The CDR3 nucleotides read TGTGCCAGCAGTTACGGACAGCTGGGAGTACGACAAGAGACCCAGTACTTC.

This clonotype was seen at least ten times. The rearrangement uses TRBV12-3 or TRBV12-4 and TRBJ2-7; 11 bases map to TRBD1. The CDR3 runs to 16 residues. With V trimmed by 3 bases and J by 2 bases, 6 bases remained unmatched. The CDR3 loop is CASSFFGTGGTYEQYF. The CDR3 DNA follows: TGTGCCAGCAGTTTTTTTGGGACAGGGGGGACCTACGAGCAGTACTTC.

The table lists this clonotype with many counts. J is TRBJ2-2 and V is TRBV7-6; 7 bases are a match to TRBD2. The CDR3 sequence is 15 residues long. J gave up 1 base and V 3 bases, and 2 bases lay outside the gene matches. Per germline, CDR1 SGHVS and CDR2 FNYEAQ. CDR3 sequence: CASSFGGGNTGELFF. CDR3 nucleotide sequence: TGTGCCAGCAGCTTCGGCGGGGGGAACACCGGGGAGCTGTTTTTT.

In its sample, this clonotype was seen many times. The CDR3 loop is CASRRDNSPLHF. The CDR3 bases are TGTGCCAGCAGACGGGACAATTCACCCCTCCACTTT. The chain uses TRBV7-9 and TRBJ1-6; D might be TRBD1 (5 bases). V dropped 6 bases and J dropped 7 bases, with 7 bases sitting between them. Per the germline V gene, CDR1 is SEHNR and CDR2 is FQNEAQ (reference sequence). The CDR3 spans 12 residues.

V is TRBV28 and J is TRBJ1-3; D remains unclear. V was clipped by 5 bases and J by 0 bases, with 11 bases between them. Germline V gene lookup returns CDR1 MDHEN and CDR2 SYDVKM. CDR3 length: 15 amino acids. The CDR3 protein is CASSRAGVSGNTIYF. The CDR3 nucleotides are TGTGCCAGCAGTCGAGCGGGAGTCTCTGGAAACACCATATATTTT. The full variable domain, its missing parts supplied by reference TRBV28 and TRBJ1-3, is DVKVTQSSRYLVKRTGEKVFLECVQDMDHENMFWYRQDPGLGLRLIYFSYDVKMKEKGDIPEGYSVSREKKERFSLILESASTNQTSMYLCASSRAGVSGNTIYFGEGSWLTVV.

This chain uses TRBV18 with TRBJ2-3; D could derive from TRBD1 or TRBD2 (5 bases each). Germline CDR1 KGHSH, CDR2 LQKENI. The length of the CDR3 is 21 residues. With 2 bases removed from V and 4 bases from J, the gap between germline ends came to 31 bases. The CDR3 DNA reads TGTGCCAGCTCACCAACAAGACCGAAAGACCGGGACCTAGGAAGCTCAGATACGCAGTATTTT. Amino acids: CASSPTRPKDRDLGSSDTQYF.

This clonotype was counted a few times. The chain combines TRBV27 with TRBJ2-4; 15 bases match TRBD2. V was clipped by 6 bases and J by 9 bases; unmatched bases: 9. Germline V gene data show CDR1 as MNHEY and CDR2 as SMNVEV (reference sequence). The CDR3 covers 16 residues. CDR3 DNA sequence: TGTGCCAGCAGGCATGGGACTAGCGGGGGGATGGGCATTCAGTACTTC. Its translation: CASRHGTSGGMGIQYF.

This rearrangement joins TRBV11-2 to TRBJ2-7, with TRBD2 matching 14 bases. V was pared by 3 bases and J by 1 base, with 2 bases of the junction left unmatched. The V gene's germline CDR1 is SGHAT and CDR2 FQNNGV. The CDR3 totals 16 residues. CDR3 bases: TGTGCCAGCAGCTTTGGACTAGCGGGAGGTTCCTACGAGCAGTACTTC. Translating gives CASSFGLAGGSYEQYF.

The sample holds many counts of this clonotype. At one end the junction does not follow the germline gene, possibly because of a read error. The chain carries TRBV4-2 and TRBJ2-1; D is undetermined. The germline V gene has CDR1 LGHNA and CDR2 YNFKEQ. The CDR3 sequence is 12 residues long. DNA of the CDR3: TGTGCCAGCAGCCTGGGATTTGGACCGACCCTCTTC. Translated, it gives CASSLGFGPTLF.

This chain connects TRBV6-1 to TRBJ2-3, with 11 bases fitting TRBD1. The germline V gene encodes CDR1 MNHNS and CDR2 SASEGT. J lost 8 bases, V lost 4 bases, and 8 bases had no gene match. The CDR3 consists of 15 residues. The CDR3 loop is CASSARDRGLVTQYF. CDR3 nucleotide sequence: TGTGCCAGCAGTGCCCGGGACAGGGGGTTGGTTACGCAGTATTTT.

The chain combines TRBV12-3 or TRBV12-4 with TRBJ2-1; the D gene is possibly TRBD2 (5 bases). Deletions cut 5 bases from V and 10 bases from J, with 12 bases between. CDR3 length equals 12 residues. Here the CDR3 reads CASSTIPGEQFF. In DNA, the CDR3 is TGTGCCAGCAGTACCATTCCGGGGGAGCAGTTCTTC.

This clonotype occurred a few times. The V and J genes are TRBV20-1 and TRBJ2-1; the D gene is possibly TRBD2 (5 bases). With 1 base removed from V and 7 bases from J, the gap between germline ends came to 11 bases. CDR3 length equals 13 residues. Per germline, CDR1 DFQATT and CDR2 SNEGSKA (reference sequence). CDR3 nucleotide sequence: TGCAGTGCTAGAGTTATACTAGGAAATGAGCAGTTCTTC. Translated, it gives CSARVILGNEQFF.

In this sample, this clonotype turned up a few times. The J gene is TRBJ2-1, the V gene TRBV5-1, with D perhaps matching TRBD2 (6 bases). Per the germline V gene, CDR1 is SGHRS and CDR2 is YFSETQ. This CDR3 has 12 amino acids. V lost 0 bases and J 15 bases, leaving 13 bases between the germline ends. The CDR3 is CASSLAGASLFF. As DNA, the CDR3 is TGCGCCAGCAGCTTGGCGGGAGCCAGTTTGTTCTTC. Full variable domain (outside the CDR3, taken from reference TRBV5-1 and TRBJ2-1): KAGVTQTPRYLIKTRGQQVTLSCSPISGHRSVSWYQQTPGQGLQFLFEYFSETQRNKGNFPGRFSGRQFSNSRSEMNVSTLELGDSALYLCASSLAGASLFFGPGTRLTVL.

This chain joins TRBV10-3 and TRBJ2-1; perhaps TRBD2 as D (6 bases). The CDR3 is 18 residues long. Trimming cost V 1 base and J 2 bases, with 18 bases left between them. Looked up from germline, CDR1 is ENHRY and CDR2 is SYGVKD. The chain's CDR3 is CAISEFLGASAAYNEQFF. For the CDR3, the DNA is TGTGCCATCAGTGAGTTTCTAGGAGCTAGCGCAGCCTACAATGAGCAGTTCTTC.

This clonotype was seen more than once but under ten times. J is TRBJ2-3 and V is TRBV21-1; no DNA check was done on the table's D call, TRBD1. TRBV21-1 is described as a pseudogene. The CDR3 totals 14 residues. CDR3 sequence: CASSKGDRVPLWYF. CDR3 nucleotide sequence: TGTGCCAGCAGCAAAGGTGACAGGGTCCCCCTCTGGTATTTT.